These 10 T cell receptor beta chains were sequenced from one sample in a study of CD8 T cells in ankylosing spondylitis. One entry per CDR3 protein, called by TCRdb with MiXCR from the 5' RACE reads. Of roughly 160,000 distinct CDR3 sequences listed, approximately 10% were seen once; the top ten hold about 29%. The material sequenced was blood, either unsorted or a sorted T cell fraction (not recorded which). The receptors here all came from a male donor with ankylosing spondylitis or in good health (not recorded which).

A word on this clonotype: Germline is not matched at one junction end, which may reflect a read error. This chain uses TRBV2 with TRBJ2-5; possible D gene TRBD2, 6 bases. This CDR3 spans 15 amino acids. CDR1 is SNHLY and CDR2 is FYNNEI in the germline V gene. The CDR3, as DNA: TGTGCCAGCGGTGAAACGGGAGAGGGTCGGGAGACCCAGTACTTC. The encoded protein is CASGETGEGRETQYF. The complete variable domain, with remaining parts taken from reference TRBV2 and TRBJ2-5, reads EPEVTQTPSHQVTQMGQEVILRCVPISNHLYFYWYRQILGQKVEFLVSFYNNEISEKSEIFDDQFSVERPDGSNFTLKIRSTKLEDSAMYFCASGETGEGRETQYFGPGTRLLVL.

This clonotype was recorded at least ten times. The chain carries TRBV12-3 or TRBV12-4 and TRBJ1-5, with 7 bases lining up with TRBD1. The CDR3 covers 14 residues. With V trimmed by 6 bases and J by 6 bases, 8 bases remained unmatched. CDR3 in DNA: TGTGCCAGCAGCCTTGGACAGGAAAGTCAGCCCCAGCATTTT. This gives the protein CASSLGQESQPQHF.

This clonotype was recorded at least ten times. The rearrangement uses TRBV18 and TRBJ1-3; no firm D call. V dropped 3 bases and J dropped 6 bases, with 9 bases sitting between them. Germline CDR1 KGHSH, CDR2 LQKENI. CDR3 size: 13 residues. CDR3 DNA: TGTGCCAGCTCACCCGGGTCACTAAACACCATATATTTT. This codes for CASSPGSLNTIYF.

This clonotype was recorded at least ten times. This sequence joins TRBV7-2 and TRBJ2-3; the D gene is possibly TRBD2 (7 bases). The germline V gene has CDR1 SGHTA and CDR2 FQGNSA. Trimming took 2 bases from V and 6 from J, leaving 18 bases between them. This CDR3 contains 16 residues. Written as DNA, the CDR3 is TGTGCCAGCAGCTTATACGGAACGGGGAGGGGGGATACGCAGTATTTT. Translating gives CASSLYGTGRGDTQYF.

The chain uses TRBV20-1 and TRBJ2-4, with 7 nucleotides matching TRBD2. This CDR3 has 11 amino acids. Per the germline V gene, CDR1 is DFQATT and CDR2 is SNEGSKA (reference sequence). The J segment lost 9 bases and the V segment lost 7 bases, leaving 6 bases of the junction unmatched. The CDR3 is CSVSRGSIQYF. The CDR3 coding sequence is TGCAGTGTCTCGCGGGGGAGCATTCAGTACTTC.

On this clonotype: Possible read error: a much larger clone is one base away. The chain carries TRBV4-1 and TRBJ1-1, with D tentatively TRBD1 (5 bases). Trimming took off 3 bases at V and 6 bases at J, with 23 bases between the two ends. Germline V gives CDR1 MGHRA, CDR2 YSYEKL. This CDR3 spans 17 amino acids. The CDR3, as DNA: TGCGCCAGCAGCCATTCTAATCAGGGAATAGTTTTCTCTGAAGCTTTCTTT. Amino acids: CASSHSNQGIVFSEAFF.

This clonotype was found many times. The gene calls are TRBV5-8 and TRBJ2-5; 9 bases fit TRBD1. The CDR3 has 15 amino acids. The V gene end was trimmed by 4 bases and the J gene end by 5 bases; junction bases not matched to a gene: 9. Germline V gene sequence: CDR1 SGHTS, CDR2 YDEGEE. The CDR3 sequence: CASSPGTGLKETQYF. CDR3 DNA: TGTGCCAGCAGCCCCGGGACAGGGCTCAAGGAGACCCAGTACTTC.

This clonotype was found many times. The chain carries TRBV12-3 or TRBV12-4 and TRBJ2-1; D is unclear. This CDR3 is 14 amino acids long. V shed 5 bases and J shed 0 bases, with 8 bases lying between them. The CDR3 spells CASSPASSYNEQFF. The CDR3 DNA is TGTGCCAGCAGTCCCGCTAGCTCCTACAATGAGCAGTTCTTC.

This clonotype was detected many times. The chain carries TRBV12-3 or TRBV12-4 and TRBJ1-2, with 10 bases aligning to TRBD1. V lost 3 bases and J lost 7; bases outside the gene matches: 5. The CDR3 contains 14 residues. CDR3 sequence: CASSLTGGRSGYTF. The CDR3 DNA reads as TGTGCCAGCAGTTTGACAGGGGGCAGATCTGGCTACACCTTC.

CDR3 coding DNA: TGTGCCAGCAGCTTTACAGGGTCTACGAACACCGGGGAGCTGTTTTTT. Amino acid sequence: CASSFTGSTNTGELFF. The chain uses TRBV7-9 and TRBJ2-2; the D gene is possibly TRBD1 (6 bases). The germline V gene has CDR1 SEHNR and CDR2 FQNEAQ (reference sequence). Trimming cost V 3 bases and J 0 bases, with 11 bases left between them. This CDR3 is 16 amino acids long.